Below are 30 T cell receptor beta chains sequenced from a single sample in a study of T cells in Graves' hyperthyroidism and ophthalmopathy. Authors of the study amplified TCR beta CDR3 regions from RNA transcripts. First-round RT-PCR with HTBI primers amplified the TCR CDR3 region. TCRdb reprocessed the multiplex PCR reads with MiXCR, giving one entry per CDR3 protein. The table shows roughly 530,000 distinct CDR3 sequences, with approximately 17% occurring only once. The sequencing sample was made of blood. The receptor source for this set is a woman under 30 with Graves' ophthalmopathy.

CDR3 in amino acids: CASSQSMSREKLFF. CDR3 bases: TGTGCCAGCAGTCAGTCTATGAGTCGAGAAAAACTGTTTTTT. V and J are TRBV6-1 and TRBJ1-4; no clear D. Germline V lookup: CDR1 MNHNS, CDR2 SASEGT. V dropped 5 bases and J dropped 8 bases, with 15 bases sitting between them. This CDR3 is 14 amino acids long.

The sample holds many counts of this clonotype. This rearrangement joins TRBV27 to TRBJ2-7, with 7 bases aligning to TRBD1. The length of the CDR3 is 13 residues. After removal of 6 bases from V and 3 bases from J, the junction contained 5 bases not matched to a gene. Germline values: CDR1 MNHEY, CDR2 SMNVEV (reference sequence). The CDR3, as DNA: TGTGCCAGCAGCCGGACAGGAGACTACGAGCAGTACTTC. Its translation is CASSRTGDYEQYF.

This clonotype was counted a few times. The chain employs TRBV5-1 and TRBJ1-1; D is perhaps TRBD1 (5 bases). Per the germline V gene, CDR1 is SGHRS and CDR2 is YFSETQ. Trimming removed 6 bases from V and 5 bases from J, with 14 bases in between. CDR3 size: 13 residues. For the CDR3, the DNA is TGCGCCAGCATGGGGGATCGTGGTACTGAAGCTTTCTTT. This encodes CASMGDRGTEAFF.

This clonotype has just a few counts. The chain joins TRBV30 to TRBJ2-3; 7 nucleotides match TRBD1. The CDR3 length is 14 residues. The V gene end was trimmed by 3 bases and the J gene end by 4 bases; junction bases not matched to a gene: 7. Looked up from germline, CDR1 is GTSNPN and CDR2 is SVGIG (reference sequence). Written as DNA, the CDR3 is TGTGCCTGGAGAGTAGGGACAGCGGCAGATACGCAGTATTTT. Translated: CAWRVGTAADTQYF. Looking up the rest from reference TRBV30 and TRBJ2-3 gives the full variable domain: SQTIHQWPATLVQPVGSPLSLECTVEGTSNPNLYWYRQAAGRGLQLLFYSVGIGQISSEVPQNLSASRPQDRQFILSSKKLLLSDSGFYLCAWRVGTAADTQYFGPGTRLTVL.

The CDR3 region has the DNA TGTGCCAGCAGCTTAGCCGCACCGGGACAGGGGCCGTCCGAGCAGTACTTC. It encodes CASSLAAPGQGPSEQYF. The V and J genes are TRBV7-2 and TRBJ2-7; 10 bases align to TRBD1. CDR1 is SGHTA, CDR2 FQGNSA, per germline. Losses at the gene ends were 0 bases for V and 6 bases for J; bases not matched to a gene: 11. The CDR3 length is 17 residues.

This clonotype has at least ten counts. CDR3: CASSSFPAGSTSLVNEQFF. The DNA for the CDR3 is TGTGCCAGCAGCTCTTTCCCGGCGGGGTCGACTTCCCTCGTCAATGAGCAGTTCTTC. The rearrangement links TRBV3-1 to TRBJ2-1, with a tentative D call TRBD2 (6 bases). Germline CDR1 LGHDT, CDR2 YNNKEL (reference sequence). The CDR3 loop spans 19 amino acids. Trimming took off 5 bases at V and 6 bases at J, with 29 bases between the two ends.

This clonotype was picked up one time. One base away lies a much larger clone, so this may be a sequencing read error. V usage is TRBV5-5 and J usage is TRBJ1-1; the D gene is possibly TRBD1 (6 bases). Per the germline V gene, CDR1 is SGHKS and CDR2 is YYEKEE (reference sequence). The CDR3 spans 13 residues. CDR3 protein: CASTEGGHTEASF. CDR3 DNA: TGTGCCAGCACGGAGGGGGGGCACACTGAAGCTTCCTTT.

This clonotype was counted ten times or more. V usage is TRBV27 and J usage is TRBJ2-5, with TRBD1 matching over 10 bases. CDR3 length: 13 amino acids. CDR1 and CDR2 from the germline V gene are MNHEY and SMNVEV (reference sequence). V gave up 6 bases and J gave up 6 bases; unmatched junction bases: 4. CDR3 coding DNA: TGTGCCAGCAGAAGACAGGGGGCAAAGACCCAGTACTTC. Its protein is CASRRQGAKTQYF.

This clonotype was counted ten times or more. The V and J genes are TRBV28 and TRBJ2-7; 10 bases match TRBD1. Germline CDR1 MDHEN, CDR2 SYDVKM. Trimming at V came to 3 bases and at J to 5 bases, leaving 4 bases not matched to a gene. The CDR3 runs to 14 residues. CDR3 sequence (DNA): TGTGCCAGCAGTTTCTCGGGGACAGGGGACGAGCAGTACTTC. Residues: CASSFSGTGDEQYF.

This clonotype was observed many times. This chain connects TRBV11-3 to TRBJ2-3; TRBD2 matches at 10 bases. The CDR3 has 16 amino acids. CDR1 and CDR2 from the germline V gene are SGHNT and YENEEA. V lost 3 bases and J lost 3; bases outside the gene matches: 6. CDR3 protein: CASSLGTSGETDTQYF. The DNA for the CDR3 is TGTGCCAGCAGCTTGGGTACTAGCGGGGAGACAGATACGCAGTATTTT.

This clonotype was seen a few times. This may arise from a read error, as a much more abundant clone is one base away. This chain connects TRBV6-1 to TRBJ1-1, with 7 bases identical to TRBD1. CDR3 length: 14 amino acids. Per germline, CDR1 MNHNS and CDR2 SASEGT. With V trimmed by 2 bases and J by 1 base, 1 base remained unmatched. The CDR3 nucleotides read TGTGCCAGCAGTGAAAGGGACAGGAACACTGAAGCTTTCTTT. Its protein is CASSERDRNTEAFF.

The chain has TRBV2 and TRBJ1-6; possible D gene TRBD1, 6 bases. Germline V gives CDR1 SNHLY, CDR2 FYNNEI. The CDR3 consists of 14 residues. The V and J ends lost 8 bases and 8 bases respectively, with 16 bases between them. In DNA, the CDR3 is TGTGCCAGCCTCACGGGGGGCTGGGATTCACCCCTCCACTTT. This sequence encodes CASLTGGWDSPLHF.

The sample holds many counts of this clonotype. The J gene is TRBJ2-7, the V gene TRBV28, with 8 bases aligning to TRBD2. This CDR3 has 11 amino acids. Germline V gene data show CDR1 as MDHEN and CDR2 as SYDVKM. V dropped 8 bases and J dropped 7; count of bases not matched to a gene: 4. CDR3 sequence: CASRGGKEQYF. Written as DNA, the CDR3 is TGTGCCAGCCGGGGGGGGAAGGAGCAGTACTTC.

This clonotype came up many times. In nucleotides, the CDR3 is TGTGCCAGCACTGGACTAGTGGATGAGCAGTTCTTC. Translating it yields CASTGLVDEQFF. The rearrangement joins TRBV12-3 or TRBV12-4 to TRBJ2-1; 7 positions match TRBD2. The trim removed 7 bases at V and 8 bases at J, leaving 5 bases unmatched. The CDR3 has 12 amino acids.

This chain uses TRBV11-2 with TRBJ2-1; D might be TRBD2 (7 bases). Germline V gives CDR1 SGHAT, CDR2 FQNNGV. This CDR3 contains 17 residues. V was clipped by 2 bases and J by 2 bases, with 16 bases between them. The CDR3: CASSLLGGGGAYNEQFF. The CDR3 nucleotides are TGTGCCAGCAGCTTACTCGGTGGAGGGGGGGCCTACAATGAGCAGTTCTTC.

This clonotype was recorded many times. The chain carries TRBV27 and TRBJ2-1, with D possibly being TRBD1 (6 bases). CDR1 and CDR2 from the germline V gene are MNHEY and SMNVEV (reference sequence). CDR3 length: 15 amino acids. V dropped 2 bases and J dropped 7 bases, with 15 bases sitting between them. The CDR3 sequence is CASSLHPQGMNEQFF. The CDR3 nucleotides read TGTGCCAGCAGTTTACATCCCCAGGGGATGAATGAGCAGTTCTTC.

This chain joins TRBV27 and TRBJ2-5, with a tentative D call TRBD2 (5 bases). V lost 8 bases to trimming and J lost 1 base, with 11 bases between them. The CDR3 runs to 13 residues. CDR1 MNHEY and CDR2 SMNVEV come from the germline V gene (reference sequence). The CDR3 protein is CASAPGFQETQYF. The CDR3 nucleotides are TGTGCCAGCGCCCCGGGATTCCAAGAGACCCAGTACTTC.

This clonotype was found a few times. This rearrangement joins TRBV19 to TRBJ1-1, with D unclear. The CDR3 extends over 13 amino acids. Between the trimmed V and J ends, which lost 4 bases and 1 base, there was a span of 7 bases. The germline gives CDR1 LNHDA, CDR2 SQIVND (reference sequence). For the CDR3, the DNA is TGTGCCAGTAGTAACAGTTGGAACACTGAAGCTTTCTTT. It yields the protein CASSNSWNTEAFF.

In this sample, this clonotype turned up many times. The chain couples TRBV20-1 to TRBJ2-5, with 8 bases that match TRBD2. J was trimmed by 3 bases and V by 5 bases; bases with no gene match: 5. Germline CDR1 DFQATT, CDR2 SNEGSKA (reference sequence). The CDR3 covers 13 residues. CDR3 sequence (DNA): TGCAGTGCTCCGGGGGGGGACGAAGAGACCCAGTACTTC. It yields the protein CSAPGGDEETQYF.

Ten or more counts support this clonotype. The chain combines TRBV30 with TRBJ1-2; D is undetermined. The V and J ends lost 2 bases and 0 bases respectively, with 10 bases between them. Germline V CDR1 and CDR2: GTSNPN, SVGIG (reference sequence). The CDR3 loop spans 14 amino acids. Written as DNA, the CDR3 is TGTGCCTGGAGTAGGAGGGAGTCTAACTATGGCTACACCTTC. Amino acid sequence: CAWSRRESNYGYTF.

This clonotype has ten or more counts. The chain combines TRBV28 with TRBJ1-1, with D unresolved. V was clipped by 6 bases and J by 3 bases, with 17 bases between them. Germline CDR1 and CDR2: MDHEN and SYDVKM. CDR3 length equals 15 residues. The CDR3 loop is CASSLPVAPDTEAFF. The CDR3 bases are TGTGCCAGCAGCCTACCGGTAGCCCCAGACACTGAAGCTTTCTTT.

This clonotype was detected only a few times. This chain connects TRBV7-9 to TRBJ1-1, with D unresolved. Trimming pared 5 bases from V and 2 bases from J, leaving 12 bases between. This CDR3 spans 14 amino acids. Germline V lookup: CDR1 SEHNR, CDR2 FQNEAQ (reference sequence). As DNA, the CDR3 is TGTGCCAGCAGCCCTATAGCCGGAAACACTGAAGCTTTCTTT. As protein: CASSPIAGNTEAFF.

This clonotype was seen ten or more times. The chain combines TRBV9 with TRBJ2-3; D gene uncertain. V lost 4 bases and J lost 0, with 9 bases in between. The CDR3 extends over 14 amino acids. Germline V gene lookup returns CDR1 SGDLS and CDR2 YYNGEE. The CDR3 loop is CASSKQRSTDTQYF. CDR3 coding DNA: TGTGCCAGCAGCAAACAGAGAAGCACAGATACGCAGTATTTT. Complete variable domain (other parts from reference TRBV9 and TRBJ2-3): DSGVTQTPKHLITATGQRVTLRCSPRSGDLSVYWYQQSLDQGLQFLIQYYNGEERAKGNILERFSAQQFPDLHSELNLSSLELGDSALYFCASSKQRSTDTQYFGPGTRLTVL.

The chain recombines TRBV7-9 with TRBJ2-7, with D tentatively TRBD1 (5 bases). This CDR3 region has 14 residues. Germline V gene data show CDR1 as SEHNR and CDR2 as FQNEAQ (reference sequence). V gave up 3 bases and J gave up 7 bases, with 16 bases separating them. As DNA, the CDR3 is TGTGCCAGCAGCTTCCGGCAGGGAATGAAAGAGCAGTACTTC. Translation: CASSFRQGMKEQYF.

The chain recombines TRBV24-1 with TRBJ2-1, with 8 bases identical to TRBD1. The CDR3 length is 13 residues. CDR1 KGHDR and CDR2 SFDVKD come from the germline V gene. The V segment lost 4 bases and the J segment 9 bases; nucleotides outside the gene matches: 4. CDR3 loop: CATSDPGQGEQFF. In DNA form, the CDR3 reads TGTGCCACCAGTGACCCCGGACAGGGTGAGCAGTTCTTC.

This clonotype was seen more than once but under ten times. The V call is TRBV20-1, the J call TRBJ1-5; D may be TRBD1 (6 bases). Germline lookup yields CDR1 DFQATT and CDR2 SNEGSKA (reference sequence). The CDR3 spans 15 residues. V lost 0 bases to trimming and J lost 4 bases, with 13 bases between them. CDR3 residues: CSARDVAGENQPQHF. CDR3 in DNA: TGCAGTGCTAGAGATGTTGCAGGGGAAAATCAGCCCCAGCATTTT.

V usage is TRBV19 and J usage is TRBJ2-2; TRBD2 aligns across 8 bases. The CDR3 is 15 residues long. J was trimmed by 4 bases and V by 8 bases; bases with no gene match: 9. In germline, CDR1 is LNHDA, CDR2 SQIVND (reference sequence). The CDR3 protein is CASQYSGDGTGELFF. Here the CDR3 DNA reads TGTGCCAGTCAGTATAGCGGGGACGGCACCGGGGAGCTGTTTTTT. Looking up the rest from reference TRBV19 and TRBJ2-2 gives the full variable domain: DGGITQSPKYLFRKEGQNVTLSCEQNLNHDAMYWYRQDPGQGLRLIYYSQIVNDFQKGDIAEGYSVSREKKESFPLTVTSAQKNPTAFYLCASQYSGDGTGELFFGEGSRLTVL.

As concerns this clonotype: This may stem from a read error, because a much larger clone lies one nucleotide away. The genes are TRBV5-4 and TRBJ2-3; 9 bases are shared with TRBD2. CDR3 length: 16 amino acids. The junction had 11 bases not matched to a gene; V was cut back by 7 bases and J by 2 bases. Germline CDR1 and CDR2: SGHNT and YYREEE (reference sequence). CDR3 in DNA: TGTGCCAGCTGCCCGCTAGCGGGATCGCTCACAGATACGCAGTATTTT. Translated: CASCPLAGSLTDTQYF.

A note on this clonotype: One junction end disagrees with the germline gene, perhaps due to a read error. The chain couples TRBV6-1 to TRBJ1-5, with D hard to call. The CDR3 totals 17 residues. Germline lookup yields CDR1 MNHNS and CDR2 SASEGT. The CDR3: CASSETGGSHSNQPKHF. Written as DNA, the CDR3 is TGTGCCAGCAGTGAAACGGGAGGGAGTCATAGCAATCAGCCCAAGCATTTT.

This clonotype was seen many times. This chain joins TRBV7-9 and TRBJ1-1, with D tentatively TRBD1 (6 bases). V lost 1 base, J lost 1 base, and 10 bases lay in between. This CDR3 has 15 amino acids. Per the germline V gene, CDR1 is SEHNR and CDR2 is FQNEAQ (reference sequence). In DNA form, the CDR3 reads TGTGCCAGCAGCTTAGGTCCGGACAGGAACACTGAAGCTTTCTTT. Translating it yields CASSLGPDRNTEAFF.